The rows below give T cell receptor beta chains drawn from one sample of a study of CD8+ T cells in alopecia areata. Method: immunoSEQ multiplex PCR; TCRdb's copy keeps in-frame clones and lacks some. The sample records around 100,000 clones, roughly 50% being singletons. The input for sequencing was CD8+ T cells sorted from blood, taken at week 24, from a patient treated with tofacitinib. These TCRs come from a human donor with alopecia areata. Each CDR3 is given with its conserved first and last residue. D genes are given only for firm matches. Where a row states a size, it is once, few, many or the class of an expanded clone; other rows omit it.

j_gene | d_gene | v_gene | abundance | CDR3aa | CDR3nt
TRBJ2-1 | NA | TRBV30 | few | CAWTGQSYNEQFF | TGTGCCTGGACCGGACAGTCCTACAATGAGCAGTTCTTC
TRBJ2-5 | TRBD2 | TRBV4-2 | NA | CASSQALSGGARETQYF | TGTGCCAGCAGCCAAGCCCTTAGCGGGGGGGCCCGGGAGACCCAGTACTTC
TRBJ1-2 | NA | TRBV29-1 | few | CSVDGGNVNSGYTF | TGCAGCGTTGACGGGGGGAATGTAAACAGTGGCTACACCTTC
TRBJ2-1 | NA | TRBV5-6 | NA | CASSLGGRGQTLYNEQFF | TGTGCCAGCAGCTTGGGAGGGCGGGGACAGACGCTATACAATGAGCAGTTCTTC
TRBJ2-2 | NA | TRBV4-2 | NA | CASSPQDTGELFF | TGTGCCAGCAGCCCACAGGACACCGGGGAGCTGTTTTTT
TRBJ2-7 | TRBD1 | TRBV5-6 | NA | CASSSRQGVRYEQYF | TGTGCCAGCAGCTCCAGACAGGGGGTCCGCTACGAGCAGTACTTC
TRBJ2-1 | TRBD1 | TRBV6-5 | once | CASKPGQEYNEQFF | TGTGCCAGCAAACCGGGACAGGAGTACAATGAGCAGTTCTTC
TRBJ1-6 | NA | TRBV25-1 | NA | CASSESGPPLHF | TGTGCCAGCAGTGAATCTGGGCCACCCCTCCACTTT
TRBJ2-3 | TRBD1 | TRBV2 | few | CASTGATDTQYF | TGTGCCAGTACAGGGGCGACAGATACGCAGTATTTT
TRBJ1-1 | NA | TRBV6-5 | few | CASSLDGASTEAFF | TGTGCCAGCAGTTTGGACGGGGCGAGCACTGAAGCTTTCTTT
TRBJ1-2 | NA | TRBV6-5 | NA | CAAGSGYYGYTF | TGTGCCGCAGGTTCGGGTTACTATGGCTACACCTTC
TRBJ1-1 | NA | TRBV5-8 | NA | CASSWTPGDTEAFF | TGTGCCAGCAGCTGGACTCCTGGGGACACTGAAGCTTTCTTT
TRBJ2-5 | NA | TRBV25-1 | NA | CASSDPASDISETQYF | TGTGCCAGCAGTGATCCCGCTTCCGACATTTCGGAGACCCAGTACTTC
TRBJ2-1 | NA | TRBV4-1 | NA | CASSQGPDPTYNEQFF | TGCGCCAGCAGCCAAGGTCCCGACCCAACGTACAATGAGCAGTTCTTC
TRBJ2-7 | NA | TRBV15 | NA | CATSSTRDYEQYF | TGTGCCACCAGCAGCACGCGGGACTACGAGCAGTACTTC
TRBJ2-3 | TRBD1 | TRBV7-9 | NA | CASTFPGQGPDTQYF | TGTGCCAGCACCTTTCCGGGACAGGGGCCCGATACGCAGTATTTT
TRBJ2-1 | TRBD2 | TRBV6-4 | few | CASSGTSGEYNEQFF | TGTGCCAGCAGTGGGACTAGCGGGGAGTACAATGAGCAGTTCTTC
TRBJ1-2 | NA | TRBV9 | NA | CASSVATGGYTF | TGTGCCAGCAGCGTAGCTACGGGTGGCTACACCTTC
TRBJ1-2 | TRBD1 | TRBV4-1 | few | CASSHPTGDGYTF | TGCGCCAGCAGCCACCCGACAGGGGATGGCTACACCTTC
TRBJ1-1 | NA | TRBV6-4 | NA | CASSIGMNTEAFF | TGTGCCAGCAGCATTGGGATGAACACTGAAGCTTTCTTT
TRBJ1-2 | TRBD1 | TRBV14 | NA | CASSPLKGTASYGYTF | TGTGCCAGCAGCCCGTTAAAAGGGACAGCAAGCTATGGCTACACCTTC
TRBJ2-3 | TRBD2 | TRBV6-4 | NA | CASSDSGSSGGTDTQYF | TGTGCCAGCAGTGACTCGGGGTCTAGCGGGGGGACAGATACGCAGTATTTT
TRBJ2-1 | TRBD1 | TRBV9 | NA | CASNVDGTGSDNEQFF | TGTGCCAGCAACGTAGATGGGACAGGGTCGGATAATGAGCAGTTCTTC
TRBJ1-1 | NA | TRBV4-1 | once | CASTTAKGWNTEAFF | TGCGCCAGCACCACCGCGAAAGGCTGGAACACTGAAGCTTTCTTT